Here is one TCR beta chain with its context. Original data processing: Scientists estimated how many nucleated cells there were by amplifying reference gene primers. The method was immunoSEQ multiplex PCR; TCRdb's version includes in-frame clones alone and lacks a portion of them. The D gene and trimming were derived from the DNA, and the V and J assignments and clone size from that table. In the table there are about 25,000 clones, roughly nine tenths of which are singletons. The entry originates in a study of blood T cell repertoires in COVID-19. Looking at the study overall: COVID-19 samples from acute and convalescent phases originated in the United States, Italy and Spain. In each case, the material was cDNA or gDNA derived from T cells, B-cell-depleted T cells, or PBMCs.

Germline V gene lookup returns CDR1 MDHEN and CDR2 SYDVKM. V was trimmed by 6 bases and J by 4 bases, leaving 18 bases between them. This CDR3 is built from 15 residues. Sequences were obtained from peripheral blood. This chain links TRBV28 with TRBJ2-5; the D gene is possibly TRBD1 (5 bases). This sequence originates from a man aged 50 to 59 with active COVID-19. CDR3: CASSSPGRGRETQYF. For the CDR3, the DNA is TGTGCCAGCAGCTCCCCGGGTAGGGGCCGAGAGACCCAGTACTTC.